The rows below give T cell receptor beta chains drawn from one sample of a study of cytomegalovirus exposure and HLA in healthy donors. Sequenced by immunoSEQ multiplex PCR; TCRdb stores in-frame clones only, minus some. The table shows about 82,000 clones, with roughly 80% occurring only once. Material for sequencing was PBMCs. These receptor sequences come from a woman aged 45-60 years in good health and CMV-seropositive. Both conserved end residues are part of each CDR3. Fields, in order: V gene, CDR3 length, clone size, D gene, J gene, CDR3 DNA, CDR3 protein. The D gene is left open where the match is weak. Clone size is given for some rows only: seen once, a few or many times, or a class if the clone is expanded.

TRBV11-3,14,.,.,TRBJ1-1,TGTGCCAGCAGCTTAGCAGGGATGAACACTGAAGCTTTCTTT,CASSLAGMNTEAFF
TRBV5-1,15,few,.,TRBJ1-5,TGCGCCAGCAGCTTGGCAGGGTATAGCAATCAGCCCCAGCATTTT,CASSLAGYSNQPQHF
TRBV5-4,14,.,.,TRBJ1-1,TGTGCCACCGAACCATTCAGGGCTAACACTGAAGCTTTCTTT,CATEPFRANTEAFF
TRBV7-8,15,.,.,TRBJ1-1,TGTGCCAGCAGCTTAGCACAGGGCATGAACACTGAAGCTTTCTTT,CASSLAQGMNTEAFF
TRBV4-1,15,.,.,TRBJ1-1,TGCGCCAGCAGCCAAGGTCGACAGACGAACACTGAAGCTTTCTTT,CASSQGRQTNTEAFF
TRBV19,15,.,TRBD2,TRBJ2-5,TGTGCCAGTAGTATGCCGAGGAGCGGGAAAGAGACCCAGTACTTC,CASSMPRSGKETQYF
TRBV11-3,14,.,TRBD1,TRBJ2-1,TGTGCCAGCAGCGACAGACAGGGGATGAATGAGCAGTTCTTC,CASSDRQGMNEQFF
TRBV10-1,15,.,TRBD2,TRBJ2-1,TGCGCCAGCAGTGTGGGGACTAGCAGCTACAATGAGCAGTTCTTC,CASSVGTSSYNEQFF
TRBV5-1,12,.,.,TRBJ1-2,TGCGCCAGCAGCTTGGACAGGTATGGCTACACCTTC,CASSLDRYGYTF
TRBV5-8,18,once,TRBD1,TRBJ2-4,TGTGCCAGCAGCTCCACCATATCCGGGACAGGGGCCAAAAACATTCAGTACTTC,CASSSTISGTGAKNIQYF
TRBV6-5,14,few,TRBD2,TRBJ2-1,TGTGCCAGCAGGTCTAGCGGGAGTGATTTCGAGCAGTTCTTC,CASRSSGSDFEQFF
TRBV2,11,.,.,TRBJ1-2,TGTGCCAGCCAACAAATGAAAGGCTACACCTTC,CASQQMKGYTF
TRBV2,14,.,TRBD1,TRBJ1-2,TGTGCCAGCAGACCGGGACAGGGTTACTATGGCTACACCTTC,CASRPGQGYYGYTF
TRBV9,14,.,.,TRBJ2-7,TGTGCCAGCAGCGTAGCCGCGGTCTCCTACGAGCAGTACTTC,CASSVAAVSYEQYF
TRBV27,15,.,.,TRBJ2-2,TGTGCCAGCAGCCTTAGCGCCCCGGGCACCGGGGAGCTGTTTTTT,CASSLSAPGTGELFF
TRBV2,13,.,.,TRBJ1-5,TGTGCCAGCAGTGTAGATGGCAATCAGCCCCAGCATTTT,CASSVDGNQPQHF
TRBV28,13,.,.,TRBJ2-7,TGTGCCAGCAGACTAAGTCTGGGCTACGAGCAGTACTTC,CASRLSLGYEQYF
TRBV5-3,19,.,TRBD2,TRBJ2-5,TGTGCCAGAAGCTCTCACCCGGGACTAGCGGGAGTTGGGAGAGAGACCCAGTACTTC,CARSSHPGLAGVGRETQYF
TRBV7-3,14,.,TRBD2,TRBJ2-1,TGTGCCAGCAGCTCAGGACTAGAGGTCAATGAGCAGTTCTTC,CASSSGLEVNEQFF
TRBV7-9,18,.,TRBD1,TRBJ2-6,TGTGCCAGCAGCGCCCGGGACAGGGGGCGCGTTGGGGCCAACGTCCTGACTTTC,CASSARDRGRVGANVLTF
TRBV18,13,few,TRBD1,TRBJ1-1,TGTGCCAGCTCTAGGACAGGGCGGACTGAAGCTTTCTTT,CASSRTGRTEAFF
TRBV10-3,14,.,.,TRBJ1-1,TGTGCCATCAGTGAGTCTCGGGGGGCCACTGAAGCTTTCTTT,CAISESRGATEAFF
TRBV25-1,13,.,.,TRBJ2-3,TGTGCCAGCAGTGAATTGAGGGCAGATACGCAGTATTTT,CASSELRADTQYF
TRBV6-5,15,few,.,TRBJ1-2,TGTGCCAGCAGTTACACCGACGGAGGAGGGAATGGCTACACCTTC,CASSYTDGGGNGYTF
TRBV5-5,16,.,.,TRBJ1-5,TGTGCCAGCAGCTTAGTGCCAGGGGAAATAAATCAGCCCCAGCATTTT,CASSLVPGEINQPQHF
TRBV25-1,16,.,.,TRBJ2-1,TGTGCCAGCAGTCCCACCTTTGGGGCAGGGGAGAATGAGCAGTTCTTC,CASSPTFGAGENEQFF
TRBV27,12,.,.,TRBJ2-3,TGTGCCACACGGGAGTTGGGAGATACGCAGTATTTT,CATRELGDTQYF
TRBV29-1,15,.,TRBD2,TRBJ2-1,TGCAGCGGGGGGGGGAGGGCCGAAATTAACAATGAGCAGTTCTTC,CSGGGRAEINNEQFF
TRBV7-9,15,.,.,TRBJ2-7,TGTGCCAGCAGCTTAGAGGTGGGGCGGCCTCTCGAGCAGTACTTC,CASSLEVGRPLEQYF
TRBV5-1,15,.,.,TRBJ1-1,TGCGCCAGCAGCTTGGGGGTCAGAGGGGGCACTGAAGCTTTCTTT,CASSLGVRGGTEAFF
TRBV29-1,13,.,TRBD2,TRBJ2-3,TGCAGCGTTGATCCAGCGGGATGGGATACGCAGTATTTT,CSVDPAGWDTQYF
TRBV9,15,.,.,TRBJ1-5,TGTGCCAGCAGCGTAGACCCTACCCCCAATCAGCCCCAGCATTTT,CASSVDPTPNQPQHF
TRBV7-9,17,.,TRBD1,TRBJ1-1,TGTGCCAGCAGCCCCGTCCCGGGACAGGGAGGGAACACTGAAGCTTTCTTT,CASSPVPGQGGNTEAFF
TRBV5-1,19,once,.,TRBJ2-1,TGCGCCAGCAGCCCCGTACTAGCACTTGACCGCTACTTGGGAGATGAGCAGTTCTTC,CASSPVLALDRYLGDEQFF
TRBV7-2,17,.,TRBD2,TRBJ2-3,TGTGCCAGCAGCTCCGGGACTAGCGGGGGCTGGCCGGATACGCAGTATTTT,CASSSGTSGGWPDTQYF
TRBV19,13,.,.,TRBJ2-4,TGTGCCAGTAGTATAGGCTACAGAAACATTCAGTACTTC,CASSIGYRNIQYF
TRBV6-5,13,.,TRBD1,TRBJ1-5,TGTGCCAGCAGTGACAGGGCCAATCAGCCCCAGCATTTT,CASSDRANQPQHF
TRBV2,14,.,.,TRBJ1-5,TGTGCCAGCAGGGACATCTTTAGCAATCAGCCCCAGCATTTT,CASRDIFSNQPQHF
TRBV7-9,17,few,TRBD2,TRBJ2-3,TGTGCCAGCAGCAGAACGACTAGCGGGATAGGGGCAGATACGCAGTATTTT,CASSRTTSGIGADTQYF
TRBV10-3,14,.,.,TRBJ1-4,TGTGCCATCAGTGGGGCAGGGGAAAATGAAAAACTGTTTTTT,CAISGAGENEKLFF
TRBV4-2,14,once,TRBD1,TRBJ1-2,TGTGCCAGCAGCCAAGGGGACAGGGACTATGGCTACACCTTC,CASSQGDRDYGYTF
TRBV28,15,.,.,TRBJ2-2,TGTGCCAGCAGTTTAGGGGGGGCAGGGACCGGGGAGCTGTTTTTT,CASSLGGAGTGELFF
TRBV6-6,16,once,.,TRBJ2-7,TGTGCCAGCAGTTACAGTCGGGGGTTAGGGTCCTACGAGCAGTACTTC,CASSYSRGLGSYEQYF
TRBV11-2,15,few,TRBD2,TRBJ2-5,TGTGCCAGCATGAGGCTAGCGGGAGTCCGGGAGACCCAGTACTTC,CASMRLAGVRETQYF
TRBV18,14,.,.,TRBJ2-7,TGTGCCAGCTCGTCCTCGGGAGAGGCCTACGAGCAGTACTTC,CASSSSGEAYEQYF
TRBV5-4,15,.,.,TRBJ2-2,TGTGCCAGCAGCTTGGTGCGGGATGGGACCGGGGAGCTGTTTTTT,CASSLVRDGTGELFF
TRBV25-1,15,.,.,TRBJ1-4,TGTGCCAGCAGCCCCCGGGGGGCCGGTAATGAAAAACTGTTTTTT,CASSPRGAGNEKLFF
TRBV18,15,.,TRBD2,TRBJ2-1,TGTGCCAGCTCATCAAGGCTAGCGGGGCTTGGGGAGCAGTTCTTC,CASSSRLAGLGEQFF
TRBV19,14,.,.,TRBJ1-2,TGTGCCAGTAGTATTCCGGGGGGCAACTATGGCTACACCTTC,CASSIPGGNYGYTF
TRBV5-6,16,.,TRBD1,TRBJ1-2,TGTGCCAGCAGCTTGGTGGGGACAGGAGCTAACTATGGCTACACCTTC,CASSLVGTGANYGYTF
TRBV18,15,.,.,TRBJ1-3,TGTGCCAGCTCTGGTACGGGACTCTCTGGAAACACCATATATTTT,CASSGTGLSGNTIYF
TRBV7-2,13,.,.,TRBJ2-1,TGTGCCAGCAGCTTAGGTGAGAATTACGAGCAGTTCTTC,CASSLGENYEQFF
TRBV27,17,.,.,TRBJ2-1,TGTGCCAGCAGTTTACAGATCCGGGGTGGAAAATTGAATGAGCAGTTCTTC,CASSLQIRGGKLNEQFF
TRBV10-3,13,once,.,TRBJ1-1,TGTGCCATCAGTGAGGTGGCGGGCACTGAAGCTTTCTTT,CAISEVAGTEAFF
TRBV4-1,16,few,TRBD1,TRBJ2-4,TGCGCCAGCAGCCTACAAGGGACAGACCAAAGCAACATTCAGTACTTC,CASSLQGTDQSNIQYF